This T cell receptor (beta chain) was recorded in a study of CD8+CD57+ T cells in acquired aplastic anemia. In the study overall: Mean yield of DNA from sorted CD4+ and CD8+ cells was 2.5 to 4 ug. Study-wide points: Overlap between patients and controls comprised 25 to 35 CD8+ CDR3 sequences.

The CDR3 is 13 amino acids. CDR1 and CDR2 from the germline V gene are LNHDA and SQIVND (reference sequence). Trimming shortened V by 1 base and J by 11 bases, and 14 bases separated the two germline ends. Profiling that covered TCR beta VDJ and CDR3 relied on genomic DNA as its template. TCRdb reanalysed the reads using MiXCR and keeps one entry per CDR3 protein. This table has 200,000 to 250,000 distinct CDR3 sequences, roughly 45% appearing once. All patients picked for sequencing had shown, by flow cytometry, an expansion of CD8+CD57+ cells. The patients, all of them, had severe acquired aplastic anemia. Points on this clonotype: Its antigen is currently unknown.

The TCR was taken from a human donor with aplastic anemia. V usage is TRBV19 and J usage is TRBJ1-1; TRBD1 is a possible D gene (5 bases). Sequenced material: sorted CD4+, CD8+, or CD8+CD57+ T cells (not recorded which) from PBMCs. Here the CDR3 reads CASSIGFRVSAFF. The CDR3 region has the DNA TGTGCCAGTAGTATAGGTTTCAGGGTGTCGGCTTTCTTT.